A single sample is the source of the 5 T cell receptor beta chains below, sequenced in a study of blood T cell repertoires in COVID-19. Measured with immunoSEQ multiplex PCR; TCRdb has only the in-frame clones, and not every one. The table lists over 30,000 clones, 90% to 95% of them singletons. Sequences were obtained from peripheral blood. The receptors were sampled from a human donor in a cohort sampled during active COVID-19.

The CDR3: CASTNLIGTGVTNEKLFF. Written as DNA, the CDR3 is TGTGCCAGCACCAATTTGATTGGTACGGGGGTTACTAATGAAAAACTGTTTTTT. The J gene is TRBJ1-4, the V gene TRBV5-6, with D tentatively TRBD1 (5 bases). The CDR3 is made up of 18 amino acids. Germline CDR1 is SGHDT and CDR2 is YYEEEE. V was cut by 6 bases and J by 2 bases, with 23 bases left in between. Filled out from reference TRBV5-6 and TRBJ1-4, the complete variable domain reads DAGVTQSPTHLIKTRGQQVTLRCSPKSGHDTVSWYQQALGQGPQFIFQYYEEEERQRGNFPDRFSGHQFPNYSSELNVNALLLGDSALYLCASTNLIGTGVTNEKLFFGSGTQLSVL.

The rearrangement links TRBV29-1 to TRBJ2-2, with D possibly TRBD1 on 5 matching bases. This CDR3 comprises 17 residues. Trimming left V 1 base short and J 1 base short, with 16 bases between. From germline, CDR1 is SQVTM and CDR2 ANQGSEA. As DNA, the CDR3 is TGCAGCGTTGAAGGGGGCCCGGGTGGCGGGAACACCGGGGAGCTGTTTTTT. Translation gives CSVEGGPGGGNTGELFF.

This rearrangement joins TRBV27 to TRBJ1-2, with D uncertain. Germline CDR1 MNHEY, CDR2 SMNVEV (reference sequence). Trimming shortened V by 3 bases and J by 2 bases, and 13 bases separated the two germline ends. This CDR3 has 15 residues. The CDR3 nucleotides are TGTGCCAGCAGTTTTCGGGATCCGGGCAACTATGGCTACACCTTC. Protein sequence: CASSFRDPGNYGYTF.

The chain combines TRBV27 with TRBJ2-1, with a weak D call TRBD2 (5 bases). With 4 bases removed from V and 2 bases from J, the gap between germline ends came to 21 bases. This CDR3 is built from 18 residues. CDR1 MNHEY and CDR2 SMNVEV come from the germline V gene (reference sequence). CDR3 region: CASSSPGSGLAPYNEQFF. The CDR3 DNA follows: TGTGCCAGCAGTTCCCCCGGATCGGGATTAGCCCCCTACAATGAGCAGTTCTTC.

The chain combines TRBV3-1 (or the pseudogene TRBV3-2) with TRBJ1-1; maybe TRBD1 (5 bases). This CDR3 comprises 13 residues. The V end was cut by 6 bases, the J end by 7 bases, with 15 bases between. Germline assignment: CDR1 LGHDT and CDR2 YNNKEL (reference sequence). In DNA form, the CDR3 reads TGTGCCAGCAGTGAACAGCCTACAGGTGAAGCTTTCTTT. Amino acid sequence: CASSEQPTGEAFF.